This T cell receptor beta chain appears in the sequencing data of a study of T cell repertoires in cytomegalovirus infection. About the research overall: Use of recently identified HLA-C-restricted and well-studied HLA-B-restricted CMV epitopes was part of the study. Carrying CMV and the relevant HLA type showed in public TCR beta signatures.

The germline CDR1 and CDR2 sequences are SQVTM and ANQGSEA. Trimming removed 6 bases from V and 5 bases from J; junction bases left unmatched: 3. CDR3 length equals 12 residues. To note about this clonotype: What it binds is unknown.

Findings of the study overall: HLA-C-restricted CMV-specific TCR beta clonotypes prevailed in the ex vivo response.

MiXCR, run by TCRdb on the reads, gives a single entry per CDR3 protein. The sample contains fewer than 850,000 distinct CDR3 sequences, about 27% of which appear only once. The TCR sequence derives from a human donor in good health (CMV status not recorded). Some clones in this sample may be carry-over from other donors' samples. V usage is TRBV29-1 and J usage is TRBJ2-2; TRBD1 aligns across 7 bases. The sequencing here drew on cultured CD8+ T cells from PBMCs, taken from culture after CMV antigen stimulation. CDR3 nucleotides: TGCAGCGTCACGACAGGGACCGGGGAGCTGTTTTTT. Translated: CSVTTGTGELFF.